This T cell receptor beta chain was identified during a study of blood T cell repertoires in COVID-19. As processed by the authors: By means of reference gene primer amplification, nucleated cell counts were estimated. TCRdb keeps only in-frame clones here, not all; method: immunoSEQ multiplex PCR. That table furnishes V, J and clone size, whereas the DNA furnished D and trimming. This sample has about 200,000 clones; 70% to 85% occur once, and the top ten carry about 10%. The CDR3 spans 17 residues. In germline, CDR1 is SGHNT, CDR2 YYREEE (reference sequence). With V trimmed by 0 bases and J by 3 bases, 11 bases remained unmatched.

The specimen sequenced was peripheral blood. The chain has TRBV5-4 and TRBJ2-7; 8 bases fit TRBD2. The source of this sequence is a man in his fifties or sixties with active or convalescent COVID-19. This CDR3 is CASSLGGGLAGIYEQYF. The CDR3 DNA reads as TGTGCCAGCAGCTTGGGAGGCGGCCTAGCGGGTATCTACGAGCAGTACTTC.